This T cell receptor beta chain was retrieved from a study of identical twins. In its sample, this clonotype was seen many times. What it recognizes is unknown. Template switching added a universal primer site, and cDNA bore unique molecular identifiers. In TCRdb, the 5' RACE reads were re-called with MiXCR into one record per CDR3 protein. There are about 810,000 distinct CDR3 sequences in the sample; 9% to 15% occur only once, and 1.5% to 2% lies in the top ten. Study-wide results and limits: These conclusions were based on statistical analysis (cross-sectional, not following the same donors). Insertion counts were lower in abundant cord blood beta clonotypes, a trend that memory repertoires did not show. The study found weaker excess twin sharing in beta out-of-frame sequences.

The junction had 8 bases not matched to a gene; V was cut back by 7 bases and J by 1 base. The CDR3 contains 16 residues. A further study also used this sample, focusing on yellow fever vaccine responses in identical twins.

The rearrangement links TRBV12-3 or TRBV12-4 to TRBJ2-1, with TRBD1 matching 9 bases. The TCR originated in a woman aged 18-30 years in good health. Sequenced input: PBMCs. The DNA for the CDR3 is TGTGCCAGCACTCTTTTTGGACAGGGGTCCTACAATGAGCAGTTCTTC. It encodes CASTLFGQGSYNEQFF.